This T cell receptor (beta chain) was captured by sequencing in a study of technical replicates of blood from a few donors. Only in-frame clones appear in the TCRdb table, and some are missing; sequencing was by immunoSEQ multiplex PCR. This table holds tens of thousands of clones, 92% found once. This clone was recorded a few times. V was trimmed by 4 bases and J by 4 bases, leaving 20 bases between them. The germline CDR1 and CDR2 sequences are SGHRS and YFSETQ. There are 16 residues in the CDR3. V is TRBV5-1 and J is TRBJ1-1; tentative D call: TRBD1 (5 bases). The clonotype was recovered from a human donor in good health. Sequenced material: T cells isolated from PBMCs. CDR3 sequence reads: CASSQRGLTGSTEAFF. The CDR3, as DNA: TGCGCCAGCAGCCAGAGGGGACTTACCGGGTCCACTGAAGCTTTCTTT. Based on the CDR3 plus reference TRBV5-1 and TRBJ1-1, the full variable domain is KAGVTQTPRYLIKTRGQQVTLSCSPISGHRSVSWYQQTPGQGLQFLFEYFSETQRNKGNFPGRFSGRQFSNSRSEMNVSTLELGDSALYLCASSQRGLTGSTEAFFGQGTRLTVV.